This TCR beta chain originates from a study of long-term antiretroviral therapy in people with HIV. Turning to the study itself: Earliest sampling preceded the 2015 immediate-ART recommendation by about a decade. The study's findings and limits: Blood draws took place between the mid-2000s and the late 2010s and possibly involved older ART regimens.

Researchers ran immunoSEQ v3.0 at survey level. The table came from immunoSEQ multiplex PCR; TCRdb's copy has only in-frame clones and leaves some out. The sample includes approximately 27,000 clones, roughly nine tenths of them seen just once. As concerns this clone: Antigen specificity is unknown.

Trimming took off 4 bases at V and 2 bases at J, with 8 bases between the two ends. The CDR3 spans 14 residues. Germline-derived CDR1 and CDR2 are MGHDK and SYGVNS. J is TRBJ1-4 and V is TRBV25-1, with TRBD1 as a possible D gene (5 bases). Here the sequenced sample was unsorted PBMCs, taken 3.1 years after starting antiretroviral therapy. The TCR was taken from a man younger than 35 with HIV. The CDR3 DNA is TGTGCCAGCAGTGCGAGGGGTACTAATGAAAAACTGTTTTTT. As protein: CASSARGTNEKLFF.